Each of the 2 T cell receptor beta chains below was sequenced from the same sample in a study of cytomegalovirus exposure and HLA in healthy donors. Amplification used 60 Vbeta primers and 13 Jbeta primers. Some clones are missing from TCRdb's copy, which holds only in-frame ones; the method was immunoSEQ multiplex PCR. Altogether about 200,000 clones are present, approximately 78% being singletons, with the ten largest covering about 3%. Sequencing was performed on PBMCs. The receptors were sampled from a man aged 30-40 years in good health and CMV-seronegative.

The CDR3 loop reads CASSLASVSYEQYF. For the CDR3, the DNA is TGTGCCAGCAGTTTAGCGTCCGTCTCCTACGAGCAGTACTTC. The chain joins TRBV28 to TRBJ2-7; D call uncertain. Germline CDR1 MDHEN, CDR2 SYDVKM. The CDR3 sequence is 14 residues long. V gave up 2 bases and J gave up 0 bases, with 8 bases separating them.

The chain links TRBV2 to TRBJ2-3; TRBD2 agrees at 8 bases. CDR1 and CDR2 (germline): SNHLY, FYNNEI. The V gene end was trimmed by 5 bases and the J gene end by 2 bases; junction bases not matched to a gene: 15. The CDR3 consists of 18 residues. The CDR3 reads CASSKVASGWFDTDTQYF. The CDR3 nucleotides are TGTGCCAGCAGTAAGGTGGCTAGCGGGTGGTTTGACACAGATACGCAGTATTTT. The variable domain in full, with the rest retrieved from reference TRBV2 and TRBJ2-3, is EPEVTQTPSHQVTQMGQEVILRCVPISNHLYFYWYRQILGQKVEFLVSFYNNEISEKSEIFDDQFSVERPDGSNFTLKIRSTKLEDSAMYFCASSKVASGWFDTDTQYFGPGTRLTVL.